These T cell receptor beta chains were read from a single sample in a study of early T cells in non-severe SARS-CoV-2 infection. TCRdb re-called the 5' RACE reads through MiXCR, storing one row per CDR3 protein. This sample has about 100,000 distinct CDR3 sequences, with over 10% found just once. The sequenced sample was whole blood. Receptor source: an adult who was a healthcare worker with PCR-confirmed SARS-CoV-2 infection or an uninfected control (not recorded which). Each CDR3 is given with its conserved first and last residue. Expanded clones get a size class; other rows say once, few or many, or leave the size out.

-	TRBV6-2/TRBV6-3	TRBJ1-5	CASSYFSAYQPQHF
-	TRBV11-1	TRBJ2-3	CASSLRTSGGKDTQYF
-	TRBV6-2/TRBV6-3	TRBJ1-1	CASSPRRSPDTTEAFF
few	TRBV18	TRBJ1-3	CASSPGQGAGNTIYF
many	TRBV28	TRBJ2-2	CASSFFQGAGTGELFF
-	TRBV10-1	TRBJ1-6	CASSDSGNSPLHF
many	TRBV18	TRBJ2-3	CASSPPGTNTQYF
few	TRBV2	TRBJ1-2	CASSEGSGQFGYTF
-	TRBV6-6	TRBJ2-5	CASSYWSQETQYF
-	TRBV28	TRBJ1-2	CASSLPGQPNYGYTF
few	TRBV3-2	TRBJ2-6	CASRPQNSGANVLTF
-	TRBV29-1	TRBJ1-1	CSVATGSEAFF
-	TRBV4-3	TRBJ2-4	CASSQAYRGGDIQYF
-	TRBV12-3/TRBV12-4	TRBJ2-1	CASSLAVGSGGAGAYNEQFF
-	TRBV20-1	TRBJ2-3	CSARSLAGASTDTQYF
many	TRBV12-3/TRBV12-4	TRBJ1-1	CASSEGQGMVGTEAFF
many	TRBV11-3	TRBJ1-6	CASSSGRNSPLHF
-	TRBV6-5	TRBJ2-3	CASRGSGGSDTQYF
-	TRBV5-4	TRBJ1-2	CASSMPFGTANYGYTF
few	TRBV7-6	TRBJ2-3	CASSLRGISTDTQYF
-	TRBV27	TRBJ2-5	CASSPRRSQETQYF
few	TRBV3-1	TRBJ2-7	CASSGRGVYEQYF
-	TRBV25-1	TRBJ2-7	CASSESLGLYEQYF
many	TRBV10-2	TRBJ2-7	CASRAGGGPYEQYF
many	TRBV29-1	TRBJ1-1	CSAGEMNTEAFF
-	TRBV6-5	TRBJ2-7	CASSYSTASEQYF
few	TRBV29-1	TRBJ2-1	CSAQGAQSSYNEQFF
many	TRBV5-6	TRBJ1-1	CASSLAGELNTEAFF
-	TRBV20-1	TRBJ2-3	CSAQDRGYQRGTDTQYF
-	TRBV20-1	TRBJ2-1	CSARESNEQFF
many	TRBV29-1	TRBJ2-2	CSGARAGGNTGELFF
few	TRBV7-3	TRBJ2-5	CASSPLGGGETQYF
-	TRBV20-1	TRBJ2-5	CSAREPEGTQYF